What follows are 2 T cell receptor beta chains derived from one specimen sequenced in a study of blood T cell repertoires in COVID-19. Generated by immunoSEQ multiplex PCR, the TCRdb table keeps only in-frame clones and is missing some. This table has some 120,000 clones, approximately 74% appearing once. The sequenced material came from peripheral blood. The receptors here all came from a man between 60 and 75 years old with acute or convalescent COVID-19.

This clone was seen only once. The CDR3 protein is CASSTRQGLGEQYF. In DNA, the CDR3 is TGTGCCAGCAGTACGAGACAGGGGTTGGGCGAGCAGTACTTC. The chain employs TRBV6-5 and TRBJ2-7; 8 nucleotides align to TRBD1. Germline CDR1 MNHEY, CDR2 SVGAGI. The V gene end was trimmed by 5 bases and the J gene end by 6 bases; junction bases not matched to a gene: 9. The CDR3 contains 14 residues.

The chain employs TRBV5-1 and TRBJ2-1, with D perhaps TRBD2 (5 bases). This CDR3 is 18 amino acids long. Looked up from germline, CDR1 is SGHRS and CDR2 is YFSETQ. V lost 0 bases to trimming and J lost 4 bases, with 20 bases between them. CDR3 amino acids: CASSLVPKAESYYNEQFF. CDR3 bases: TGCGCCAGCAGCTTGGTTCCAAAAGCGGAGAGTTATTACAATGAGCAGTTCTTC.